The 7 T cell receptor beta chains listed next were all sequenced from one sample in a study of blood T cell repertoires in COVID-19. TCRdb's table, derived via immunoSEQ multiplex PCR, lists solely in-frame clones and lacks some. The profile shows about 370,000 clones, about 90% of them singletons. The sample comprised peripheral blood. Receptor source: a woman aged 30 to 39 with COVID-19, enrolled during active disease.

J is TRBJ2-1 and V is TRBV19; 14 bases fit TRBD2. This CDR3 has 15 amino acids. The V gene's germline CDR1 is LNHDA and CDR2 SQIVND (reference sequence). V shed 7 bases and J 4 bases; nucleotides not matched to a gene: 3. The CDR3, as DNA: TGTGCCAGTACTTGGACTAGCGGGGGGTACAATGAGCAGTTCTTC. It translates to CASTWTSGGYNEQFF.

J is TRBJ1-1 and V is TRBV15; no reliable D call. V lost 1 base to trimming and J lost 6 bases, with 9 bases between them. Germline V gives CDR1 LNHNV, CDR2 YYDKDF (reference sequence). This CDR3 comprises 13 residues. CDR3 nucleotide sequence: TGTGCCACCAGCAGAGGCCGTGAGGCTGAAGCTTTCTTT. This translates into CATSRGREAEAFF. The full variable domain, with the rest looked up from reference TRBV15 and TRBJ1-1, is DAMVIQNPRYQVTQFGKPVTLSCSQTLNHNVMYWYQQKSSQAPKLLFHYYDKDFNNEADTPDNFQSRRPNTSFCFLDIRSPGLGDTAMYLCATSRGREAEAFFGQGTRLTVV.

This chain links TRBV4-1 with TRBJ2-6, with TRBD1 matching over 7 bases. J lost 4 bases, V lost 4 bases, and 7 bases had no gene match. CDR3 size: 16 residues. The germline V gene encodes CDR1 MGHRA and CDR2 YSYEKL. CDR3 nucleotides: TGCGCCAGCAGCCCCTTCACAGGGGCCGGGGCCAACGTCCTGACTTTC. This codes for CASSPFTGAGANVLTF.

V is TRBV12-3 or TRBV12-4 and J is TRBJ1-5, with a tentative D call TRBD1 (5 bases). Trimming took off 3 bases at V and 9 bases at J, with 12 bases between the two ends. This CDR3 spans 13 amino acids. CDR3 DNA: TGTGCCAGCAGTTTCTCAGGGTATAGGCCCCAGCATTTT. Its protein product is CASSFSGYRPQHF.

The CDR3 reads CATSREGRGGLADTQYF. In nucleotides, the CDR3 is TGTGCCACCAGCAGAGAGGGGCGGGGGGGCCTTGCAGATACGCAGTATTTT. This chain joins TRBV15 and TRBJ2-3; 9 bases are a match to TRBD2. The CDR3 covers 17 residues. Germline CDR1 reads LNHNV; CDR2 reads YYDKDF (reference sequence). Losses at the gene ends were 0 bases for V and 4 bases for J; bases not matched to a gene: 8.

This clone was observed a few times. This sequence joins TRBV19 and TRBJ2-1; 9 bases align to TRBD2. Germline V lookup: CDR1 LNHDA, CDR2 SQIVND (reference sequence). The CDR3 loop spans 17 amino acids. The ends lost 5 bases at V and 1 base at J; junction bases unmatched: 9. Written as DNA, the CDR3 is TGTGCCAGTAGTCCCTGGAGAAGCGGGGGGTCCTACAATGAGCAGTTCTTC. Amino acid sequence: CASSPWRSGGSYNEQFF. Full variable domain (remainder filled in from reference TRBV19 and TRBJ2-1): DGGITQSPKYLFRKEGQNVTLSCEQNLNHDAMYWYRQDPGQGLRLIYYSQIVNDFQKGDIAEGYSVSREKKESFPLTVTSAQKNPTAFYLCASSPWRSGGSYNEQFFGPGTRLTVL.

V and J are TRBV18 and TRBJ1-2; 9 nucleotides match TRBD1. CDR1 KGHSH and CDR2 LQKENI come from the germline V gene. This CDR3 has 17 amino acids. V dropped 3 bases and J dropped 4; count of bases not matched to a gene: 12. The CDR3 region is CASSPWDRVLGSYGYTF. CDR3 sequence (DNA): TGTGCCAGCTCACCCTGGGACAGGGTTTTAGGGAGCTATGGCTACACCTTC.